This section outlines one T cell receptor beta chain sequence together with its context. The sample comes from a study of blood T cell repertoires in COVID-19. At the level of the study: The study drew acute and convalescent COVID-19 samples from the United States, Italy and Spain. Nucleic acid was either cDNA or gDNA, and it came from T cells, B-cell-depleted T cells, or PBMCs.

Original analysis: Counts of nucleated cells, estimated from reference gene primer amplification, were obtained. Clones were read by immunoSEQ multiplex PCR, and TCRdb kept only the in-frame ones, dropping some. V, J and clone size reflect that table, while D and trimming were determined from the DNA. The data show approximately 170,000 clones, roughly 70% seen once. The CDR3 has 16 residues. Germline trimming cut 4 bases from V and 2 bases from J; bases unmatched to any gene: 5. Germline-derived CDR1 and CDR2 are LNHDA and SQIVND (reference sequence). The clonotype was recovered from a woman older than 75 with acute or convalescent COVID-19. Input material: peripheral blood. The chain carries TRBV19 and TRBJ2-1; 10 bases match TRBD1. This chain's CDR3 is CASSRAGTGAYNEQFF. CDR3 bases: TGTGCCAGTAGTAGAGCCGGGACAGGGGCCTACAATGAGCAGTTCTTC.